The 21 T cell receptor beta chains below all came from one sample that was sequenced in a study of response to subunit inactivated influenza vaccine. MiXCR, run by TCRdb on the RT-PCR reads, gives a single entry per CDR3 protein. This sample has about half a million distinct CDR3 sequences; around 25% occur once, and the top ten carry approximately 1.9%. Sequenced material: CD4+ T cells sorted from PBMCs, taken more than 4 days after vaccination. Source of these receptors: a man in his forties or fifties who received an inactivated influenza vaccine.

J is TRBJ1-2 and V is TRBV5-1; 8 bases map to TRBD1. Germline CDR1 SGHRS, CDR2 YFSETQ. The CDR3 is made up of 16 amino acids. V lost 0 bases to trimming and J lost 4 bases; unmatched junction nucleotides: 8. The CDR3 sequence: CASSLETGESGYGYTF. In DNA form, the CDR3 reads TGCGCCAGCAGCTTGGAGACAGGGGAATCCGGCTATGGCTACACCTTC.

This clonotype was picked up a small number of times. This chain uses TRBV20-1 with TRBJ2-6; the D gene is possibly TRBD1 (6 bases). The V gene lost 2 bases and the J gene lost 4 bases, with 9 bases spanning the gap. Germline assignment: CDR1 DFQATT and CDR2 SNEGSKA (reference sequence). This CDR3 is 14 amino acids long. CDR3 DNA sequence: TGCAGTGCTAGAACAGGGTCAGGGGCCAACGTCCTGACTTTC. Translating it yields CSARTGSGANVLTF.

The chain combines TRBV28 with TRBJ2-5; maybe TRBD1 (6 bases). The V gene's germline CDR1 is MDHEN and CDR2 SYDVKM. V lost 6 bases to trimming and J lost 5 bases, with 13 bases between them. The CDR3 is 13 amino acids. The CDR3 coding sequence is TGTGCCAGCAGGACCGGGACACCTGAGACCCAGTACTTC. Its translation is CASRTGTPETQYF.

The V gene is TRBV18, the J gene TRBJ1-5, with D possibly being TRBD1 (6 bases). Between the trimmed V and J ends, which lost 6 bases and 3 bases, there was a span of 12 bases. The CDR3 has 14 amino acids. Germline CDR1 and CDR2: KGHSH and LQKENI. DNA of the CDR3: TGTGCCAGCTCGGAAGGACAGAACAATCAGCCCCAGCATTTT. Amino acid sequence: CASSEGQNNQPQHF. The full variable domain, its missing parts supplied by reference TRBV18 and TRBJ1-5, is NAGVMQNPRHLVRRRGQEARLRCSPMKGHSHVYWYRQLPEEGLKFMVYLQKENIIDESGMPKERFSAEFPKEGPSILRIQQVVRGDSAAYFCASSEGQNNQPQHFGDGTRLSIL.

The CDR3, as DNA: TGTGCCAGCGGGGGGGCATTCGAGCAGTACTTC. Translated: CASGGAFEQYF. V is TRBV7-9 and J is TRBJ2-7; a weak D match, TRBD2 (7 bases). CDR1 SEHNR and CDR2 FQNEAQ come from the germline V gene (reference sequence). Trimming left V 8 bases short and J 6 bases short, with 11 bases between. This CDR3 contains 11 residues.

This clonotype was seen a few times. The gene calls are TRBV24-1 and TRBJ2-3; maybe TRBD2 (6 bases). The CDR3 runs to 14 residues. V lost 7 bases to trimming and J lost 0 bases, with 10 bases between them. Germline lookup yields CDR1 KGHDR and CDR2 SFDVKD. CDR3 protein: CATSRDSSTDTQYF. CDR3 in DNA: TGTGCCACCAGCCGGGACTCTAGCACAGATACGCAGTATTTT.

The CDR3 region is CASSLEGSPLHF. CDR3 sequence (DNA): TGTGCCAGCAGCTTGGAGGGATCACCCCTCCACTTT. The V gene is TRBV5-6, the J gene TRBJ1-6; D unclear. The CDR3 is 12 residues long. V dropped 0 bases and J dropped 10 bases, with 5 bases sitting between them. Germline V lookup: CDR1 SGHDT, CDR2 YYEEEE.

This clonotype appeared a few times. The gene calls are TRBV7-2 and TRBJ1-4; D might be TRBD1 (5 bases). V lost 5 bases and J lost 4, with 17 bases in between. The CDR3 loop spans 16 amino acids. Germline V lookup: CDR1 SGHTA, CDR2 FQGNSA. CDR3 sequence: CASSPTLVGVNEKLFF. CDR3 DNA: TGTGCCAGCAGCCCAACATTAGTGGGGGTTAATGAAAAACTGTTTTTT. Full variable domain (rest looked up from reference TRBV7-2 and TRBJ1-4): GAGVSQSPSNKVTEKGKDVELRCDPISGHTALYWYRQSLGQGLEFLIYFQGNSAPDKSGLPSDRFSAERTGGSVSTLTIQRTQQEDSAVYLCASSPTLVGVNEKLFFGSGTQLSVL.

The V and J genes are TRBV11-2 and TRBJ2-7; D is uncertain. V shed 6 bases and J shed 7 bases, with 19 bases lying between them. The CDR3 loop spans 14 amino acids. Germline V lookup: CDR1 SGHAT, CDR2 FQNNGV. CDR3 sequence reads: CASRREVLAREQYF. As DNA, the CDR3 is TGTGCCAGCAGGCGTGAGGTACTGGCTCGAGAGCAGTACTTC.

This chain joins TRBV6-2 or TRBV6-3 and TRBJ1-1; possibly TRBD1 for D (6 bases). The V end lost 6 bases, the J end lost 1 base, and 15 bases lay between the germline ends. CDR1 is MNHEY and CDR2 is SVGEGT in the germline V gene. The CDR3 totals 15 residues. The CDR3 here is CASSKNRDWNTEAFF. The CDR3 coding sequence is TGTGCCAGCAGCAAAAACAGGGACTGGAACACTGAAGCTTTCTTT.

The chain employs TRBV19 and TRBJ2-7; perhaps TRBD1 as D (5 bases). The V gene lost 10 bases and the J gene lost 4 bases, with 17 bases spanning the gap. The CDR3 runs to 13 residues. Germline V CDR1 and CDR2: LNHDA, SQIVND (reference sequence). The CDR3 bases are TGTGCCACCCCCCAGACAGAGCCGTACGAGCAGTACTTC. Its protein is CATPQTEPYEQYF.

J is TRBJ2-1 and V is TRBV7-2, with 13 positions matching TRBD2. The germline V gene encodes CDR1 SGHTA and CDR2 FQGNSA. J was trimmed by 8 bases and V by 5 bases; bases with no gene match: 6. The CDR3 runs 15 residues. The CDR3, as DNA: TGTGCCAGCAGCCGCACTAGCGGGGGGGCCTATGAGCAGTTCTTC. This codes for CASSRTSGGAYEQFF.

The genes are TRBV12-3 or TRBV12-4 and TRBJ2-3; D gene uncertain. This CDR3 contains 13 residues. With 7 bases removed from V and 4 bases from J, the gap between germline ends came to 12 bases. This CDR3 reads CASTWTTADTQYF. CDR3 nucleotides: TGTGCCAGCACCTGGACGACGGCAGATACGCAGTATTTT.

This clonotype occurred a few times. This chain connects TRBV5-1 to TRBJ2-5, with a weak D call TRBD1 (6 bases). The V end lost 0 bases, the J end lost 2 bases, and 17 bases lay between the germline ends. Germline lookup yields CDR1 SGHRS and CDR2 YFSETQ. The CDR3 sequence is 17 residues long. CDR3 coding DNA: TGCGCCAGCAGCTTGGTAACGGAAGCGGACAGTCAAGAGACCCAGTACTTC. It is translated as CASSLVTEADSQETQYF.

The chain combines TRBV20-1 with TRBJ2-5, with 7 positions matching TRBD2. Unmatched junction bases numbered 14, after V lost 5 bases and J lost 2 bases. This CDR3 contains 16 residues. The germline V gene has CDR1 DFQATT and CDR2 SNEGSKA (reference sequence). CDR3 residues: CSAPAASGRRQETQYF. For the CDR3, the DNA is TGCAGTGCTCCAGCGGCTAGCGGCAGGAGGCAAGAGACCCAGTACTTC.

Comment on this clonotype: Mismatch with germline at one junction end may stem from a read error. The V call is TRBV6-1, the J call TRBJ1-2; tentatively, D is TRBD1 (6 bases). Germline V gives CDR1 MNHNS, CDR2 SASEGT. This CDR3 is 17 amino acids long. This CDR3 reads CVSRDNSQRKINYGYTF. As DNA, the CDR3 is TGTGTCAGCAGGGACAACTCCCAGAGGAAAATTAACTATGGCTACACCTTC.

The J gene is TRBJ2-3, the V gene TRBV5-1, with D perhaps TRBD1 (6 bases). The CDR3 runs to 14 residues. V lost 3 bases, J lost 9 bases, and 17 bases lay in between. Germline V gene sequence: CDR1 SGHRS, CDR2 YFSETQ. The CDR3 nucleotides are TGCGCCAGCAGCTGGGAGACTCACACAGGGACGCAGTATTTT. Protein product: CASSWETHTGTQYF.

This clonotype was observed a single time. The chain recombines TRBV30 with TRBJ2-7; D may be TRBD2 (5 bases). The CDR3 loop spans 14 amino acids. The V and J ends lost 0 bases and 3 bases respectively, with 12 bases between them. The germline V gene has CDR1 GTSNPN and CDR2 SVGIG (reference sequence). CDR3 amino acids: CAWSVLGPNYEQYF. CDR3 nucleotides: TGTGCCTGGAGTGTACTAGGACCAAACTACGAGCAGTACTTC.

This clonotype occurred a few times. This chain connects TRBV29-1 to TRBJ2-7; 7 bases map to TRBD1. Trimming took 4 bases from V and 1 from J; bases not matched to a gene: 13. Germline V CDR1 and CDR2: SQVTM, ANQGSEA. This CDR3 has 16 residues. CDR3 bases: TGCAGCGTTGTGACAGGGATCAGTGTGGGATCCTACGAGCAGTACTTC. Translating it yields CSVVTGISVGSYEQYF.

The genes are TRBV5-1 and TRBJ2-2; 9 nucleotides match TRBD1. The V segment lost 3 bases and the J segment 7 bases; nucleotides outside the gene matches: 10. Germline V lookup: CDR1 SGHRS, CDR2 YFSETQ. The CDR3 totals 16 residues. CDR3 sequence: CASSSQGASWSGELFF. The CDR3 DNA reads TGCGCCAGCAGCTCACAGGGGGCTAGCTGGAGCGGGGAGCTGTTTTTT.

This chain uses TRBV14 with TRBJ2-7, with D perhaps TRBD2 (5 bases). Germline V gene data show CDR1 as SGHDN and CDR2 as FVKESK. This CDR3 is built from 15 residues. V dropped 0 bases and J dropped 3 bases, with 12 bases sitting between them. The CDR3 sequence is CASSQDPGSFYEQYF. The CDR3 DNA reads TGTGCCAGCAGCCAAGATCCGGGGAGTTTCTACGAGCAGTACTTC. Full variable domain (missing parts from reference TRBV14 and TRBJ2-7): EAGVTQFPSHSVIEKGQTVTLRCDPISGHDNLYWYRRVMGKEIKFLLHFVKESKQDESGMPNNRFLAERTGGTYSTLKVQPAELEDSGVYFCASSQDPGSFYEQYFGPGTRLTVT.